The present T cell receptor (beta chain) was sequenced within a study of blood T cell repertoires in COVID-19 (dated by TCRdb to the early 2020s). About the study as a whole: Samples covering the acute and convalescent phases of COVID-19 were provided by collaborators in the United States, Italy and Spain. Where available, HLA class I and class II types were obtained from metadata supplied by the sample provider rather than from assay-based typing. Samples were obtained from the ongoing ImmuneRACE study (first 160 participants) and from over 1,000 subjects provided by 6 global collaborators. Deeply sampled blood TCRbeta repertoires from subjects exposed to, actively infected with, or recovered from COVID-19 were included in the dataset. The repertoires were released in a freely available public database intended as a resource for research on the immune response to SARS-CoV-2. The material from the prospective study consisted of cDNA or gDNA derived from T cells, B-cell-depleted T cells, or PBMCs. A de-identified subject ID, COVID-19 status, age in years and sex were almost always included in the sample metadata. On the study overall, not on this receptor specifically: Clinical and demographic metadata were provided uncurated, with the amount varying by source and participant.

Relative to germline, V is 3 bases shorter and J is 0 bases shorter, with 17 bases between their ends. As encoded in the germline V gene (reference sequence), CDR1 is MNHEY while CDR2 is SMNVEV. The CDR3 holds 17 amino acids from the cysteine to the phenylalanine. The CDR3 DNA has 51 bases and is translated from base 1. One collaborating source in Seattle enrolled patients while the patients were actively infected and followed the patients over time throughout the course of disease. Whole blood was collected in K2EDTA tubes by collaborating institutions according to the institutions' own protocols. Collaborator samples were shipped for TCRbeta analysis as frozen whole blood, isolated PBMCs, or DNA extracted from either sample type. The immunoSEQ Assay, a bias-controlled multiplex PCR, was used to amplify TCRbeta CDR3 regions from genomic DNA. The authors' pipeline ran thus. Within the assay, amplification of reference gene primers was used to estimate how many nucleated cells each sample contained. Sequence reads were collapsed and filtered to measure the absolute abundance of every unique TCRbeta CDR3 rearrangement. For each sample, productive Simpson clonality was calculated as the square root of Simpson's diversity index over productive rearrangements. This immuneACCESS table, as held by TCRdb, lists in-frame sequences with V and J called but not all clones. Of the missing ones, under half trace to an unresolved V gene in checked studies; the others have no known cause. D and trimming come from the DNA, and the V and J calls and clone size come from that table. This sample comprises under 200,000 clones, 70% to 90% of them detected only once. The top ten hold approximately 2.6% of the sample.

This clone was detected a few times. Its antigen is still unknown. No base quality information exists; no much larger clone differs at one position. Recombination connected TRBV27 to TRBJ1-1, with TRBD1 perhaps the D gene, on 6 matching bases. The clonotype originates from a woman older than 75 with COVID-19, enrolled during active disease. Sequencing was performed on peripheral blood. In nucleotides, the sequence is TGTGCCAGCAGTTTTAGATCGGGAGGGGGTATGAACACTGAAGCTTTCTTT. Its translation is CASSFRSGGGMNTEAFF.